The T cell receptor beta chain described here comes from a study of cytomegalovirus exposure and HLA in healthy donors (dated by TCRdb to about 2017). As for the study more broadly: An earlier analysis of roughly 610 of the donors reported around 280 Gb of sequence data and roughly 120 million unique TCR beta sequences obtained from about 179 million T cells. An early release that covered 500 to 800 HLA-typed donors contained around 300 gigabases of sequencing data and 65 million to 100 million unique TCR sequences. Among the roughly 390 genotyped donors, approximately 81% belonged to the genetic ancestry cluster associated with self-reported Caucasian donors. The study was designed to test whether signatures of past pathogen exposure could be identified by cataloging public T cell receptors. The study used immunosequencing to profile the T cell repertoires of approximately 630 subjects and linked those repertoires to cytomegalovirus serostatus. Along with the approximately 700-subject first cohort, a separate validation cohort of over a hundred different subjects was used. To predict cytomegalovirus infection status, the study brought together high-throughput TCR immunosequencing, statistical association of individual TCRs with disease status, and machine learning. In a later analysis, previously published TCR beta repertoires from 550 to 750 donors were re-analyzed and high-resolution HLA genotyping was added so that TCR occurrence patterns could be studied. In the later analysis, no new phenotypic data were used to find candidate immune exposures; instead, reliance was placed on TCR beta sequences and their occurrence across donors. An earlier analysis of a few hundred of the donors applied high-throughput TCR beta sequencing to assess whether each TCR beta V gene segment acted as functional or pseudogenic. Donor age, sex, ethnicity and CMV serostatus were collected together with the repertoire data. Genome-wide SNP genotypes for about 60% of the roughly 670 donors were used in a later genetic analysis, which treated that subset as a discovery cohort. Every repertoire in the discovery cohort had been generated on one and the same sequencing platform. Class I and class II HLA loci were covered by the typing at four-digit resolution. The number of typed donors differed by locus: about 620-630 for A, B, C, DRB1 and DQB1; approximately 530 for DQA1; 606 for DPA1; and about 450 for DPB1. Because of strong linkage in the cohort, four to six DR-DQ haplotypes were treated as single units for association and clustering. On average, around 230,000 unique TCR beta nucleotide sequences were sequenced per donor among about 400 genotyped donors of the cohort, with roughly 18% of those sequences being non-productive.

Libraries were prepared through the immunoSEQ multiplex PCR assay. The multiplex PCR relied on a mix of 60 forward primers for TCR Vbeta segments and 13 reverse primers for TCR Jbeta segments. The CDR3 region of rearranged TCR beta genes was amplified from genomic DNA by a multiplex PCR assay. The amplified TCR beta libraries were sequenced on the Illumina HiSeq System as 87-base-pair reads. The paper's data handling went like this. A later analysis tallied roughly 80 million unique TCR beta chains across the 666 repertoires, and roughly 11 million of those chains were shared by two or more donors. Raw reads were error-corrected and collapsed into unique sequences with a nearest-neighbor algorithm that merged closely related sequences to remove PCR and sequencing errors. V, D and J gene segments were assigned by aligning CDR3 sequences to IMGT reference sequences. Each retained sequence needed at least a six-nucleotide match to both a V gene segment and a J gene segment. A rearrangement counted as productive if the CDR3 had no stop codons and remained in frame with V and J, and every other rearrangement counted as non-productive. CDR3 was defined according to IMGT convention as the region running from the second conserved V-encoded cysteine to the conserved J-encoded phenylalanine. The earlier analysis of 500 to 750 of the donors excluded any sequence lacking an unambiguous match to a single V gene segment. An earlier analysis of just under 600 of the donors called V segments functional above 56.7% productive rearrangements and segregating when the between-donor standard deviation exceeded 5%. A statistical classification framework was built for diagnosing cytomegalovirus status from the catalog of TCR beta chain sequences. In a later analysis, TCR nucleotide sequences were compared against IMGT/GENE-DB human TR gene sequences so that V and J genes could be assigned. The TCRdist pipeline was used in a later analysis to assign CDR3 sequences and most-parsimonious VDJ recombination scenarios. In a later analysis, every TCR beta chain was defined by the combination of its CDR3 amino acid sequence and its V-gene family, and reads without a unique V-gene family were dropped. As a way to deal with suspected cross-contamination and a sequencing artifact, a later analysis dropped approximately 570 nucleotide sequences that were highly shared and had low generation probability. In a later analysis, a clonal expansion index was calculated for each public chain from normalized within-repertoire ranks of inferred template counts. In a later analysis, generation probabilities were computed using a VDJ recombination model fitted to out-of-frame rearrangements, and the results were checked against IGoR. A later analysis scored TCR-TCR, TCR-HLA and TCR-CMV co-occurrence with hypergeometric tests, applying a repertoire-size bias correction to TCR pairs. False discovery rates were estimated in a later analysis by permuting HLA or CMV assignments 20 times. In a later analysis, co-occurring TCRs were grouped using DBSCAN, and TCRdist sequence similarity was added for clustering within HLA-allele-positive subsets. Co-occurrence clustering excluded repertoires with fewer than 30,000 or more than 120,000 public chains, plus five with anomalous nucleotide sharing. Imported from immuneACCESS, the table was reduced by TCRdb to in-frame sequences with V and J called. These copies leave out some clones; in studies compared against another copy, an unresolved V gene accounts for under half, and the cause of the remainder is not known. V and J calls and clone size are given by that table; D and trimming were obtained from the DNA. The sample has around 100,000 clones on record, over 60% of them singletons. Together, the top ten hold over 6.5% of the sample.

With regard to this clone: This clone's antigen is unknown. At one end the junction does not follow the germline gene, possibly because of a read error.

Paper-wide results and their limitations: Correlated functional status among segregating V segments might be attributable to linkage disequilibrium, but an unknown experimental factor could not be ruled out. Most TCR sequences were observed very rarely across donors, whereas some public TCRs were present in many individuals. In a later analysis, HLA-associated TCR beta chains were found to be more clonally expanded and to have lower generation probabilities than equally common non-associated chains. The earlier analysis of about 600 of the donors excluded fewer than 20 rarely observed V segments, including chromosome 9 orphons, because counts were too low. Several of the top co-occurrence clusters appeared to be linked to parvovirus B19, influenza, CMV and Epstein-Barr virus, according to a later analysis. In a later genetic analysis, a missense DCLRE1C variant was associated with V-gene and J-gene trimming of TCR beta chains, and the association was replicated in an independent cohort. In this cohort, only TCR beta chains were sequenced, and detectable features were limited by the absence of alpha or paired-chain data. Compared with the approximately 670-donor mean, donors in an Asian-associated ancestry cluster had fewer N-insertions in productive TCRs, according to a later genetic analysis. Most CMV-associated TCR beta chains appeared to be HLA-restricted in a later analysis, and the HLA associations seemed to be driven largely by CMV exposure. Because HLA typing was unavailable for some donors at each locus, only the typed subset was used in association tests. In an earlier analysis of 587 of the donors, most TCR beta V segments appeared in productive rearrangements about 87% or about 30% of the time, broadly matching IMGT annotations. A further reported finding was that TCR beta sequences accurately predicted the HLA-A and HLA-B alleles for most subjects in the first cohort. Some IMGT-functional V segments, including TRBV6-2 and TRBV6-3, could not be distinguished by the 87-base-pair reads and were therefore excluded. A cluster of highly shared sequence variants was judged likely to be a technical artifact of the sequencing pipeline. When HLA alleles, especially DR and DQ, strongly co-occurred, attributing TCR associations to individual alleles was difficult. The classifier was reported to diagnose cytomegalovirus status with high specificity and sensitivity in both the original cohort and the validation cohort. According to the authors, the approach could potentially be generalized to other disease states and immunological phenotypes. Three of the identified cytomegalovirus-associated TCR beta chains were confirmed in vitro to be specific for cytomegalovirus antigens. In the study, some 160 TCR beta chains were listed as associated with cytomegalovirus. In a later analysis, the rate of TCR association differed among HLA loci, with DRB1 alleles having the most associated TCRs and HLA-C alleles having the fewest. Presence/absence analyses assumed roughly uniform sequencing depth across donors, an assumption that may not hold. CMV serostatus was the only immune exposure information available for the cohort. At a false discovery rate of 0.05, a later analysis linked around 17,000 TCR beta sequences to specific HLA alleles.

From its cysteine to its phenylalanine, the CDR3 spans 13 amino acids. Only the CDR3 DNA stays, 39 bases, in frame from base 1. From the germline V gene, CDR1 is MGHRA and CDR2 is YSYEKL. In total, about 650 healthy bone marrow donors made up the cohort. At the time of sampling, every cohort member was nominally healthy, though immune exposures that went unrecorded were likely present. The donor tested CMV seropositive, placing the donor among the 289 seropositive members of the cohort. A peripheral blood sample was provided by each donor, and peripheral blood mononuclear cells were used for TCR beta sequencing. Genomic DNA was extracted from the blood cell samples with the Qiagen DNeasy Blood Extraction Kit.

The sequence was obtained from a man aged 18 to 29 in good health and CMV-seropositive. The chain employs TRBV4-1 and TRBJ2-1; 9 bases in the junction line up with TRBD1. Sequencing was carried out using PBMCs. CDR3 reads: CASSQGRTGDTVF. At the DNA level, the sequence is TGCGCCAGCAGCCAAGGTAGGACAGGGGACACGGTCTTC.